The T cell receptor beta chain under discussion was sequenced for a study of spatial heterogeneity in lung cancer (dated by TCRdb to the late 2010s). Some background on the complete study: Beta-chain transcripts were consistently detected in greater numbers than alpha-chain transcripts, which likely reflected higher beta-chain transcript abundance. In the raw uncorrected reads, each unique combination of TCR and UMI appeared more than ten times on average. In non-small cell lung cancer, the study quantitatively compared TCR alpha and beta repertoires across several tumor regions, matched nontumor lung, and blood. Nonsynonymous mutation counts, determined by whole-exome sequencing of tumor tissue, were related to TCR repertoire features. Both alpha and beta chains were TCR-sequenced in roughly 200 tumor regions, around 64 matched nontumor lung samples and roughly 54 PBMC samples obtained at surgery.

This clonotype was seen a handful of times. Its antigen is still unknown. No base qualities exist here, and no much larger clone lies one base off it. V is shortened by 1 base, J by 8 bases, and the region joining them spans 15 bases. The germline V gene encodes CDR1 SQVTM and CDR2 ANQGSEA. Inclusive of the bounding cysteine and phenylalanine, the CDR3 is 15 residues long. CDR3 DNA is the only sequence kept; it has 45 bases, read in frame from the first base. Interpreted using the paper, the time point label stands for: sample taken at primary tumor resection. For TCR sequencing, whole RNA was extracted from tumor and nontumor lung tissue, or from cryopreserved PBMC samples, and no cell sorting was done. Samples were obtained from roughly 72 patients with early-stage, untreated non-small cell lung cancer from the lung TRACERx cohort. A patient was chosen for TCR sequencing only when enough RNA was available from at least two tumor regions.

Libraries were made using 5' RACE. Sequencing used a NextSeq 500. The TCR library protocol attached a unique molecular identifier to each TCR cDNA molecule to allow correction of PCR and sequencing errors. In the authors' own workflow: TCR identification, UMI-based error correction and CDR3 extraction were all carried out with Decombinator tools. Expanded TCRs were defined as those above a frequency of 2 per 1,000, corresponding to the top 1% of the tumor frequency distribution. Each repertoire was subsampled 100 times to 5,000 TCRs, after which Renyi diversity was computed with the R vegan package. To build CDR3 similarity networks, amino acid triplet string-kernel similarity was used, and CDR3s were connected when their pairwise similarity was above 0.82. Using fastp at Q25 and MiXCR, TCRdb reprocessed the public reads and kept productive beta chains. Duplicate CDR3 protein sequences are folded into a single record with the most common DNA and genes. The V and J calls shown here were made by TCRdb, not taken from the authors' results. The sample data list about 90,000 distinct CDR3 sequences, and approximately 8.5% of these were observed just once. The ten top clones hold about 7.1% of the sample.

General findings and caveats noted by the study authors: Ubiquitous expanded tumor TCRs showed up in blood more often at tumor resection than at routine follow-up. Additional single-cell paired TCR alpha and beta sequencing was considered necessary to confirm, at a functional level, the hypothesis that regional TCRs recognize regional mutations.

Sequencing was performed on PBMCs, taken at surgery. This receptor was taken from a male donor with early-stage non-small cell lung cancer. The rearranged chain carries TRBV29-1 and TRBJ1-6; no D gene can be assigned with confidence. The nucleotide sequence reads as follows: TGCAGCGTTGAAGCGGGCACTTGTTGGGATTCACCCCTCCACTTT. It translates as CSVEAGTCWDSPLHF.